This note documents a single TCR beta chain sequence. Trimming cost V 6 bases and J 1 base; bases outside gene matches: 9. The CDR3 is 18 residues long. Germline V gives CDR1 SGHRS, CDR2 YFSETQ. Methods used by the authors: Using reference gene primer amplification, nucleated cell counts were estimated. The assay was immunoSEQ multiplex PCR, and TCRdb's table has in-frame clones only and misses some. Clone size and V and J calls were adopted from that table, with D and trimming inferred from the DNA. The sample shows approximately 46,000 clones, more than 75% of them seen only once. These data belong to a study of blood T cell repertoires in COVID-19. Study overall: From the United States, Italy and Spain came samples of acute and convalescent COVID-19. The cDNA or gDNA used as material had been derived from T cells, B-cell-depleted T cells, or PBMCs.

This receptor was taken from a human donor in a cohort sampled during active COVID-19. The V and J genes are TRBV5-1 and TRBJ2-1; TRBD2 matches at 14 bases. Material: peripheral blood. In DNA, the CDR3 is TGCGCCAGCACCGGGACTAGCGGGAGTCCTGGGTCCTACAATGAGCAGTTCTTC. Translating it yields CASTGTSGSPGSYNEQFF.